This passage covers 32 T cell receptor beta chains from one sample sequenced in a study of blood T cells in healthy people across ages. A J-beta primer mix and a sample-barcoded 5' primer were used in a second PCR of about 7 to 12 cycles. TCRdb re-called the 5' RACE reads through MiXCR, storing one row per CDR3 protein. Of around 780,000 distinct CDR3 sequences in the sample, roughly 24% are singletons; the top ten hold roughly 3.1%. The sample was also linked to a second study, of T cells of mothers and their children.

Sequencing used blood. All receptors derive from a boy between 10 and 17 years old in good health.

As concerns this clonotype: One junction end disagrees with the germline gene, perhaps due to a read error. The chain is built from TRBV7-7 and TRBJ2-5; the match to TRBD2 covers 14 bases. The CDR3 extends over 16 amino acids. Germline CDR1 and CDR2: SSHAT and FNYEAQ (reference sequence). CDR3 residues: CASSRGLAGGRETQYF. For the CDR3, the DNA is TGTGCTAGCAGCCGAGGACTAGCGGGGGGTCGAGAGACCCAGTACTTC. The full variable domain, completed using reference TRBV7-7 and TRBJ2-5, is GAGVSQSPRYKVTKRGQDVTLRCDPISSHATLYWYQQALGQGPEFLTYFNYEAQPDKSGLPSDRFSAERPEGSISTLTIQRTEQRDSAMYRCASSRGLAGGRETQYFGPGTRLLVL.

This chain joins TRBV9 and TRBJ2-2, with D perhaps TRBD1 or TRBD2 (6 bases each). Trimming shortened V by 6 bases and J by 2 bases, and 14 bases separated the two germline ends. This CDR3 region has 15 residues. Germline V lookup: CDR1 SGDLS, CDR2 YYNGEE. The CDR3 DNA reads TGTGCCAGCACCGGTCGGGGGCCCAACACCGGGGAGCTGTTTTTT. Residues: CASTGRGPNTGELFF.

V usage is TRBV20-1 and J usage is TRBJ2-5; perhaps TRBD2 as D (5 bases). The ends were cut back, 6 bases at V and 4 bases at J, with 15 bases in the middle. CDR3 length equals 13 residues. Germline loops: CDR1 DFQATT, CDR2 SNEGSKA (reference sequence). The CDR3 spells CSAIARRGETQYF. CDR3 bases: TGCAGTGCCATAGCCCGCCGGGGAGAGACCCAGTACTTC.

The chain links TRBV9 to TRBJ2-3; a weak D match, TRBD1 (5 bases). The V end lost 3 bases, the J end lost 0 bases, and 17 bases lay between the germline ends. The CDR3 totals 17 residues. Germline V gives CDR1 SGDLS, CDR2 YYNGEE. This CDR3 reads CASSEEIGAPSTDTQYF. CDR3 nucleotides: TGTGCCAGCAGCGAGGAGATAGGGGCTCCTAGCACAGATACGCAGTATTTT.

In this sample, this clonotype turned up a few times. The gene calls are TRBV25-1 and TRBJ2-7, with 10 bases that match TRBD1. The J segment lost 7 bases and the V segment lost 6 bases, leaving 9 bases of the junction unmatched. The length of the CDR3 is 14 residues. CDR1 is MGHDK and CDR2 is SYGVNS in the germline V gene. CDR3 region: CASSSGQGVREQYF. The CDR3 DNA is TGTGCCAGCAGCTCCGGACAGGGGGTGAGGGAGCAGTACTTC.

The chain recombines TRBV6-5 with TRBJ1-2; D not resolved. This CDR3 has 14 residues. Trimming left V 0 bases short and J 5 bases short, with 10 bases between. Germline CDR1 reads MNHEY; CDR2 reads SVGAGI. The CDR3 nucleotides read TGTGCCAGCAGTTACTCTGACCGAGAGTATGGCTACACCTTC. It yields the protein CASSYSDREYGYTF.

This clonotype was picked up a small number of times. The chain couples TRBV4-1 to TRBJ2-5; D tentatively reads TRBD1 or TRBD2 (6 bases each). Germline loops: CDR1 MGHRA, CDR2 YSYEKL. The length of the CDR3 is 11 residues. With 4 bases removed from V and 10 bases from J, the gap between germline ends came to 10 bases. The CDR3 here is CASSPGALQYF. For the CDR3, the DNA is TGCGCCAGCAGCCCGGGGGCCCTCCAGTACTTC.

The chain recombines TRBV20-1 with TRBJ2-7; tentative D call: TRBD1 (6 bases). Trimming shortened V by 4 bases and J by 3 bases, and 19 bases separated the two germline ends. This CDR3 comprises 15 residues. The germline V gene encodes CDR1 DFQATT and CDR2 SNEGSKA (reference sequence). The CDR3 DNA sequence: TGCAGTGCTACTACCTCGACAGGATTCCACTACGAGCAGTACTTC. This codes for CSATTSTGFHYEQYF.

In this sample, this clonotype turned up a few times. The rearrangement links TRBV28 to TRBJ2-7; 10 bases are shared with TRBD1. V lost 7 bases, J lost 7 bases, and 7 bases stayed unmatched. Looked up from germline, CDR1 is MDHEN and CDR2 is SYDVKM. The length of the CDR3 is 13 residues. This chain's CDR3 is CASIDRGRWEQYF. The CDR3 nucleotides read TGTGCCAGCATCGACAGGGGGCGGTGGGAGCAGTACTTC.

The CDR3 reads CASSLARALQETQYF. In DNA form, the CDR3 reads TGTGCCAGCAGCTTAGCGCGCGCGTTACAAGAGACCCAGTACTTC. The rearrangement joins TRBV7-2 to TRBJ2-5; no firm D call. The germline V gene has CDR1 SGHTA and CDR2 FQGNSA. The CDR3 consists of 15 residues. V was trimmed by 0 bases and J by 2 bases, leaving 10 bases between them.

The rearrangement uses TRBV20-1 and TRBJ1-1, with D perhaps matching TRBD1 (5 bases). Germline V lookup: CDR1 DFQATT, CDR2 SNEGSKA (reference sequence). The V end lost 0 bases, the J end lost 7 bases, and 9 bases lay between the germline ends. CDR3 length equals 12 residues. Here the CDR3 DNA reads TGCAGTGCTAGAGATGGGGGGGGTGAAGCTTTCTTT. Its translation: CSARDGGGEAFF.

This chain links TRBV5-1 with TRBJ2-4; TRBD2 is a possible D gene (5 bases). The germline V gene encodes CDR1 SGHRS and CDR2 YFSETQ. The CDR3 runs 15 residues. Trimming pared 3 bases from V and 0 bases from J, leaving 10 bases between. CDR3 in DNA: TGCGCCAGCAGCTCCGGGGTCACAGCCAAAAACATTCAGTACTTC. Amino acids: CASSSGVTAKNIQYF.

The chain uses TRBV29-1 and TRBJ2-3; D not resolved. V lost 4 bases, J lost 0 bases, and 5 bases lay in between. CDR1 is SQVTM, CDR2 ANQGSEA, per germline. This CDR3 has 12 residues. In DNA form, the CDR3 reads TGCAGCGTTGCAAGCAGCACAGATACGCAGTATTTT. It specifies CSVASSTDTQYF.

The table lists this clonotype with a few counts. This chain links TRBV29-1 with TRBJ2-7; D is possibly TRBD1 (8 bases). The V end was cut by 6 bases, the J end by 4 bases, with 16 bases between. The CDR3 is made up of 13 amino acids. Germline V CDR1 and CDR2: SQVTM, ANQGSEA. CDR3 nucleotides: TGCAGCGTAGCGGGACAGGCTGGGTACGAGCAGTACTTC. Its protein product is CSVAGQAGYEQYF.

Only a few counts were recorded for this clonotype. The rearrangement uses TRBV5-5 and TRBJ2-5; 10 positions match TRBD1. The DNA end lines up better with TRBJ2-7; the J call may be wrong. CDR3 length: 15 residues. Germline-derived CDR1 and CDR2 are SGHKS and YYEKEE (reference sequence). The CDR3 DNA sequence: TGTGCCAGCAGCAGGGGACAGGGGTTCTCCTACGAGCAGTACTTC. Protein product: CASSRGQGFSYEQYF.

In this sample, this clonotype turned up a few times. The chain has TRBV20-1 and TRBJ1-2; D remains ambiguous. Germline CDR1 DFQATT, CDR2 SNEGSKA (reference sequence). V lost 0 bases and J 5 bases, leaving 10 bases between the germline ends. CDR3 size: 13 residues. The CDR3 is CSARDRTIYGYTF. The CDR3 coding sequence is TGCAGTGCTAGAGATCGGACTATTTATGGCTACACCTTC.

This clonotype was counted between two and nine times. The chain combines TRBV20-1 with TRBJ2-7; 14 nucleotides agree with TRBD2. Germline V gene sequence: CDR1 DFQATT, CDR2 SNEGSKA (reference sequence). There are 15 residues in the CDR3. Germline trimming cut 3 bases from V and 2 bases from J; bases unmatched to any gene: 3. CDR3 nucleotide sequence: TGCAGTGCTAGGGGGACTAGCGGGAGCCCCTACGAGCAGTACTTC. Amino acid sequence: CSARGTSGSPYEQYF.

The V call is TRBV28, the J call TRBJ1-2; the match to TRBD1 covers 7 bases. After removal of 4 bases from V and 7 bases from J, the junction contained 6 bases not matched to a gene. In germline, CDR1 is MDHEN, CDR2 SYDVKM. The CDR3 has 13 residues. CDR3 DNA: TGTGCCAGCAGTTCAGGGACAGCGGCTGGCTACACCTTC. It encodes CASSSGTAAGYTF.

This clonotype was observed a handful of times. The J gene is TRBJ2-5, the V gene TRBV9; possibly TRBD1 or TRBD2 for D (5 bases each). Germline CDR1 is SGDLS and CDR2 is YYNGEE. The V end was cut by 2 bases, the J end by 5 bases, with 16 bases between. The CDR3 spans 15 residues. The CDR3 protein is CASSVATGRGETQYF. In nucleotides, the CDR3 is TGTGCCAGCAGCGTGGCCACGGGGCGCGGGGAGACCCAGTACTTC. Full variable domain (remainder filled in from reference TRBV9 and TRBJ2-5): DSGVTQTPKHLITATGQRVTLRCSPRSGDLSVYWYQQSLDQGLQFLIQYYNGEERAKGNILERFSAQQFPDLHSELNLSSLELGDSALYFCASSVATGRGETQYFGPGTRLLVL.

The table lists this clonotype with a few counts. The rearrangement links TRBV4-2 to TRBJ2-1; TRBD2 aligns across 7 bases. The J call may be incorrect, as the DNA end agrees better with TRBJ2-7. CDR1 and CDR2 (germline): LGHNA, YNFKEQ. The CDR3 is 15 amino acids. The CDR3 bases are TGTGCCAGCAGCCACGGATTGGGGGGGGAATACGAGCAGTACTTC. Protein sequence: CASSHGLGGEYEQYF.

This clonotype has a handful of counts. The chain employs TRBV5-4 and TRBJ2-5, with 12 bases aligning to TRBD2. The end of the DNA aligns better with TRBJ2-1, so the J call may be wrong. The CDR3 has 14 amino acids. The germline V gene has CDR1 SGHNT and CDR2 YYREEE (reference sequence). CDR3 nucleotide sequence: TGTGCCAGCCTAGCGGGGGGGCGGGACAATGAGCAGTTCTTC. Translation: CASLAGGRDNEQFF.

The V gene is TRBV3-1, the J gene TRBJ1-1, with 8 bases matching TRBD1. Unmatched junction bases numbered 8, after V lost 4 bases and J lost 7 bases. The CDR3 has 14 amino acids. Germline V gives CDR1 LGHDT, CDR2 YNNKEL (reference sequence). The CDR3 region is CASSPGQAGGEAFF. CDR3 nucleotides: TGTGCCAGCAGCCCGGGACAGGCGGGTGGTGAAGCTTTCTTT.

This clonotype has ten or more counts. The CDR3 loop reads CASSPTGTGELFF. The CDR3 nucleotides are TGTGCCAGCAGTCCGACAGGGACCGGGGAGCTGTTTTTT. The chain couples TRBV5-5 to TRBJ2-2; 7 bases align to TRBD1. CDR1 and CDR2 from the germline V gene are SGHKS and YYEKEE (reference sequence). J lost 5 bases, V lost 5 bases, and 3 bases had no gene match. CDR3 length: 13 amino acids.

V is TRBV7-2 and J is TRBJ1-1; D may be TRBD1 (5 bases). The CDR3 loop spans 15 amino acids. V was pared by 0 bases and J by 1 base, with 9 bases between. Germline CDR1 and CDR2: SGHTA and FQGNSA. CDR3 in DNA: TGTGCCAGCAGCTTAGCGCTAGGGGAGAACACTGAAGCTTTCTTT. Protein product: CASSLALGENTEAFF.

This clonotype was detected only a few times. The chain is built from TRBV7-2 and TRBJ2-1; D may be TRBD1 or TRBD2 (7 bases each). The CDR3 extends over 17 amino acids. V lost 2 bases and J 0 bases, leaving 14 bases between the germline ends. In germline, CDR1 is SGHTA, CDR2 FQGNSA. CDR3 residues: CASSLQGGESSYNEQFF. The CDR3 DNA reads TGTGCCAGCAGCTTACAGGGGGGGGAAAGCTCCTACAATGAGCAGTTCTTC.

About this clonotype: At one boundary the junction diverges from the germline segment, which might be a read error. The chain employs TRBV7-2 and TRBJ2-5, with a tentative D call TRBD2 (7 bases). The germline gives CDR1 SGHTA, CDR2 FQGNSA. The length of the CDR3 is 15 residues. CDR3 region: CACSLGGAVQETQYF. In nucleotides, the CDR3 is TGTGCCTGCAGCTTAGGGGGGGCGGTTCAAGAGACCCAGTACTTC.

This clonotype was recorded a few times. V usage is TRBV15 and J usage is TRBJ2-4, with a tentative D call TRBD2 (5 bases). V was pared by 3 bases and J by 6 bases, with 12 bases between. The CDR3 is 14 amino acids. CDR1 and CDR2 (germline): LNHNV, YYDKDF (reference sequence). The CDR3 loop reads CATSSPPGVNIQYF. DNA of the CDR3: TGTGCCACCAGCAGCCCCCCCGGGGTAAACATTCAGTACTTC. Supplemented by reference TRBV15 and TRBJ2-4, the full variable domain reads DAMVIQNPRYQVTQFGKPVTLSCSQTLNHNVMYWYQQKSSQAPKLLFHYYDKDFNNEADTPDNFQSRRPNTSFCFLDIRSPGLGDTAMYLCATSSPPGVNIQYFGAGTRLSVL.

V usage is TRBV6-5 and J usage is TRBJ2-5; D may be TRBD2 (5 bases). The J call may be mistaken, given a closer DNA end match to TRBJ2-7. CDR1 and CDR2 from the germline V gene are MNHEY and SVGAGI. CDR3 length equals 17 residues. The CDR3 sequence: CASSYSSAASGAYEQYF. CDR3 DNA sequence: TGTGCCAGCAGTTACAGTAGCGCCGCCAGTGGCGCCTACGAGCAGTACTTC.

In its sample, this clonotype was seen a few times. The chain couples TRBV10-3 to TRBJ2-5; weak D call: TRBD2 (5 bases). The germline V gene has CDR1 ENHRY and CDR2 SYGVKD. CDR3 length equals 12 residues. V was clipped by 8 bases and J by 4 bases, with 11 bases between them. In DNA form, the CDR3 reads TGTGCCATCGCGGCAGCGGTAGAGACCCAGTACTTC. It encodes CAIAAAVETQYF.

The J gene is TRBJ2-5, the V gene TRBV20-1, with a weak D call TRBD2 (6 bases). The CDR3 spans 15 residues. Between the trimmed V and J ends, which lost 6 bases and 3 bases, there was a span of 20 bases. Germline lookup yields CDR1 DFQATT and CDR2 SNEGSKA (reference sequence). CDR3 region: CSAERPGVLEETQYF. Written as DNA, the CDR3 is TGCAGTGCGGAGAGACCGGGGGTGTTAGAAGAGACCCAGTACTTC.

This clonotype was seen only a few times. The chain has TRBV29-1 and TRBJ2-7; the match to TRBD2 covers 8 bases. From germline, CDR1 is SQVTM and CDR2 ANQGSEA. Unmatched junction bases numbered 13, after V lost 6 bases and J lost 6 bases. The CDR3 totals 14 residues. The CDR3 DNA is TGCAGCGTGGGGACTAGATTTTCGAAAGGCGAGCAGTACTTC. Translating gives CSVGTRFSKGEQYF.

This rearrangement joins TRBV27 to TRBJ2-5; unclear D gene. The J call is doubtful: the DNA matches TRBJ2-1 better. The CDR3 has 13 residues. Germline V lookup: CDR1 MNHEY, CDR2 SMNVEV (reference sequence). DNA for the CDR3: TGTGCCAGCAGTTTAACAGTACAGAATGAGCAGTTCTTC. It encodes CASSLTVQNEQFF.